The rows below give T cell receptor beta chains drawn from one sample of a study of blood T cell repertoires in COVID-19. Sequencing was performed with immunoSEQ multiplex PCR; in TCRdb, only in-frame clones are kept and a portion is missing. The sample contains about 150,000 clones, around 88% of which appear only once. The material sequenced was peripheral blood. These receptors originate from a human donor in a cohort sampled during active COVID-19. Each CDR3 is given with its conserved first and last residue. The D gene is left open where the match is weak. The listing skips clone size in some rows; elsewhere it reads once, few, many or a size class.

clone size: .; D gene: TRBD1; J gene: TRBJ2-5; V gene: TRBV7-8; CDR3 length: 13; CDR3 DNA: TGTGCCAGCGGACAGGGAGTAAGGGAGACCCAGTACTTC; CDR3 protein: CASGQGVRETQYF
clone size: once; D gene: .; J gene: TRBJ2-7; V gene: TRBV28; CDR3 length: 13; CDR3 DNA: TGTGCCAGCAGCCCCTCAGGCACCTACGAGCAGTACTTC; CDR3 protein: CASSPSGTYEQYF
clone size: .; D gene: .; J gene: TRBJ1-1; V gene: TRBV23-1; CDR3 length: 18; CDR3 DNA: TGCGCCAGCAGTCAATCGAAGTTCGGTCCAGGTATGAACACTGAAGCTTTCTTT; CDR3 protein: CASSQSKFGPGMNTEAFF
clone size: .; D gene: TRBD1; J gene: TRBJ2-5; V gene: TRBV10-3; CDR3 length: 16; CDR3 DNA: TGTGCCATCGGAAAGGGGGGACAGGGGTCCCGAGAGACCCAGTACTTC; CDR3 protein: CAIGKGGQGSRETQYF
clone size: .; D gene: .; J gene: TRBJ1-2; V gene: TRBV6-5; CDR3 length: 13; CDR3 DNA: TGTGCCAGCAGCCTCGACAGGCTGTACGGCTACACCTTC; CDR3 protein: CASSLDRLYGYTF
clone size: .; D gene: .; J gene: TRBJ2-1; V gene: TRBV6-6; CDR3 length: 14; CDR3 DNA: TGTGCCAGCAGTTACCCGGGGAGCGCCGATGAGCAGTTCTTC; CDR3 protein: CASSYPGSADEQFF
clone size: .; D gene: TRBD1; J gene: TRBJ2-7; V gene: TRBV27; CDR3 length: 15; CDR3 DNA: TGTGCCAGCAGCCACAGAGGGCAGGGGGTCTACGAGCAGTACTTC; CDR3 protein: CASSHRGQGVYEQYF
clone size: .; D gene: .; J gene: TRBJ1-4; V gene: TRBV3-1/TRBV3-2; CDR3 length: 18; CDR3 DNA: TGTGCCAGCAGTCTGGACGTCCGGGGTCAGCTCGCTCGGGAAAAACTGTTTTTT; CDR3 protein: CASSLDVRGQLAREKLFF
clone size: .; D gene: .; J gene: TRBJ2-7; V gene: TRBV20-1; CDR3 length: 10; CDR3 DNA: TGCAGTGCGCCACAGGGCGAGCAGTACTTC; CDR3 protein: CSAPQGEQYF
clone size: .; D gene: TRBD1; J gene: TRBJ2-7; V gene: TRBV2; CDR3 length: 12; CDR3 DNA: TGTGCCAGCAGAGGGGGCGTCTACGAGCAGTACTTC; CDR3 protein: CASRGGVYEQYF
clone size: .; D gene: TRBD1; J gene: TRBJ1-2; V gene: TRBV30; CDR3 length: 14; CDR3 DNA: TGTGCCTGGAGTGGCCCGGGACAGGGTGAGAGCTACACCTTC; CDR3 protein: CAWSGPGQGESYTF
clone size: once; D gene: TRBD1; J gene: TRBJ2-7; V gene: TRBV27; CDR3 length: 13; CDR3 DNA: TGTGCCAGCAGTTGGGGACAGGCCTACGAGCAGTACTTC; CDR3 protein: CASSWGQAYEQYF
clone size: .; D gene: .; J gene: TRBJ2-1; V gene: TRBV5-6; CDR3 length: 15; CDR3 DNA: TGTGCCAGCAGCTTGGGTAGAAGCGGGCATCCCGAGCAGTTCTTC; CDR3 protein: CASSLGRSGHPEQFF
clone size: .; D gene: .; J gene: TRBJ2-7; V gene: TRBV12-3/TRBV12-4; CDR3 length: 11; CDR3 DNA: TGTGCCAGCAGTTTTTCGGACGAGCAGTACTTC; CDR3 protein: CASSFSDEQYF
clone size: .; D gene: .; J gene: TRBJ2-3; V gene: TRBV9; CDR3 length: 14; CDR3 DNA: TGTGCCAGCACCGACGGGGGTAGCACAGATACGCAGTATTTT; CDR3 protein: CASTDGGSTDTQYF
clone size: .; D gene: .; J gene: TRBJ1-6; V gene: TRBV7-6; CDR3 length: 16; CDR3 DNA: TGTGCCAGCAGGTACGGCGGGCAGGAGTATAATTCACCCCTCCACTTT; CDR3 protein: CASRYGGQEYNSPLHF
clone size: .; D gene: TRBD2; J gene: TRBJ2-2; V gene: TRBV9; CDR3 length: 19; CDR3 DNA: TGTGCCAGCAGCCCCACCGGGACTAGCGGGGGGGGCCCAGGCGGGGAGCTGTTTTTT; CDR3 protein: CASSPTGTSGGGPGGELFF
clone size: once; D gene: .; J gene: TRBJ2-5; V gene: TRBV20-1; CDR3 length: 11; CDR3 DNA: TGCAGTGCTAGAGATAAAGAGACCCAGTACTTC; CDR3 protein: CSARDKETQYF
clone size: .; D gene: .; J gene: TRBJ1-6; V gene: TRBV24-1; CDR3 length: 17; CDR3 DNA: TGTGCCACCAGTGATTCCTCTCGGGGCAGGGGATGGGCACCCCTCCACTTT; CDR3 protein: CATSDSSRGRGWAPLHF
clone size: .; D gene: TRBD2; J gene: TRBJ2-3; V gene: TRBV7-2; CDR3 length: 17; CDR3 DNA: TGTGCCAGCAGCTTAGTTGGCGGGGGGCCGGGCGCAGATACGCAGTATTTT; CDR3 protein: CASSLVGGGPGADTQYF
clone size: .; D gene: .; J gene: TRBJ1-5; V gene: TRBV21-1; CDR3 length: 17; CDR3 DNA: TGTGCCAGCAGCAATCCCCGGGGGTGCGGGGGGAATCAGCCCCAGCATTTT; CDR3 protein: CASSNPRGCGGNQPQHF
clone size: once; D gene: TRBD1; J gene: TRBJ1-1; V gene: TRBV7-3; CDR3 length: 15; CDR3 DNA: TGTGCCAGCAGCTTGGGGACAGGTCTGGATGCTGAAGCTTTCTTT; CDR3 protein: CASSLGTGLDAEAFF
clone size: .; D gene: TRBD1; J gene: TRBJ2-7; V gene: TRBV7-8; CDR3 length: 16; CDR3 DNA: TGTGCCAGCAGCTTAGGAGGGTCGGACAGGGGCCACGAGCAGTACTTC; CDR3 protein: CASSLGGSDRGHEQYF
clone size: once; D gene: TRBD1; J gene: TRBJ1-1; V gene: TRBV12-3/TRBV12-4; CDR3 length: 13; CDR3 DNA: TGTGCCAGCAGTACAGGGGTTCGAACTGAAGCTTTCTTT; CDR3 protein: CASSTGVRTEAFF
clone size: .; D gene: .; J gene: TRBJ2-5; V gene: TRBV4-3; CDR3 length: 13; CDR3 DNA: TGCGCCAGCAGCCCGGGGGTCTACGAGACCCAGTACTTC; CDR3 protein: CASSPGVYETQYF
clone size: .; D gene: .; J gene: TRBJ1-1; V gene: TRBV5-1; CDR3 length: 16; CDR3 DNA: TGCGCCAGCAGCCCCGGCCTAGGGGGAAAGAACACTGAAGCTTTCTTT; CDR3 protein: CASSPGLGGKNTEAFF
clone size: .; D gene: .; J gene: TRBJ1-1; V gene: TRBV3-1/TRBV3-2; CDR3 length: 16; CDR3 DNA: TGTGCCAGCAGCCAAGGGGGCCCAACCCCGATCCCTGACGCTTTCTTT; CDR3 protein: CASSQGGPTPIPDAFF
clone size: .; D gene: .; J gene: TRBJ1-4; V gene: TRBV4-1; CDR3 length: 18; CDR3 DNA: TGCGCCAGCAGCAAACAAGCCAGCAGGGACACAACTAATGAAAAACTGTTTTTT; CDR3 protein: CASSKQASRDTTNEKLFF
clone size: once; D gene: .; J gene: TRBJ1-6; V gene: TRBV27; CDR3 length: 12; CDR3 DNA: TGTGCCAGCAGTTTTCGGCAAGGGGCTCTCCACTTT; CDR3 protein: CASSFRQGALHF
clone size: .; D gene: TRBD1; J gene: TRBJ2-2; V gene: TRBV2; CDR3 length: 14; CDR3 DNA: TGTGCCAAAGGACAGGGGTTGGACGCCGGGGAGCTGTTTTTT; CDR3 protein: CAKGQGLDAGELFF
clone size: few; D gene: .; J gene: TRBJ2-4; V gene: TRBV3-1/TRBV3-2; CDR3 length: 18; CDR3 DNA: TGTGCCAGCAGCCAAGGCCGGACCGAGGGCTTAGCCAAAAACATTCAGTACTTC; CDR3 protein: CASSQGRTEGLAKNIQYF
clone size: .; D gene: TRBD1; J gene: TRBJ2-7; V gene: TRBV9; CDR3 length: 16; CDR3 DNA: TGTGCCAGCAGCGTAGGAGGGACAGGCGCCTTCTACGAGCAGTACTTC; CDR3 protein: CASSVGGTGAFYEQYF
clone size: .; D gene: TRBD2; J gene: TRBJ2-7; V gene: TRBV2; CDR3 length: 15; CDR3 DNA: TGTGCCAGCAGTGGCGGGGGATTCCAAGGTTACGAGCAGTACTTC; CDR3 protein: CASSGGGFQGYEQYF
clone size: few; D gene: TRBD2; J gene: TRBJ2-7; V gene: TRBV10-1; CDR3 length: 13; CDR3 DNA: TGCGCCAGCAGTGCTAGCGGGACCTACGAGCAGTACTTC; CDR3 protein: CASSASGTYEQYF
clone size: .; D gene: .; J gene: TRBJ2-1; V gene: TRBV6-5; CDR3 length: 14; CDR3 DNA: TGTGCCAGCAGGGCCAGCGGGCCAGCAAATGAGCAGTTCTTC; CDR3 protein: CASRASGPANEQFF
clone size: .; D gene: .; J gene: TRBJ2-4; V gene: TRBV11-3; CDR3 length: 16; CDR3 DNA: TGTGCCAGCAGCGCCGGTGGGGCTAGGGGCAAAAACATTCAGTACTTC; CDR3 protein: CASSAGGARGKNIQYF
clone size: .; D gene: TRBD2; J gene: TRBJ2-3; V gene: TRBV11-3; CDR3 length: 15; CDR3 DNA: TGTGCCAGCAGCTTATCTAGCGGGACGACAGATACGCAGTATTTT; CDR3 protein: CASSLSSGTTDTQYF
clone size: .; D gene: TRBD2; J gene: TRBJ2-3; V gene: TRBV7-3; CDR3 length: 15; CDR3 DNA: TGTGCCAGCAGCCTAGCGGGGGGTAGCACAGATACGCAGTATTTT; CDR3 protein: CASSLAGGSTDTQYF
clone size: .; D gene: TRBD2; J gene: TRBJ2-7; V gene: TRBV28; CDR3 length: 14; CDR3 DNA: TGTGCCAGCAGTTTAACAGCGGGAGGCTACGAGCAGTACTTC; CDR3 protein: CASSLTAGGYEQYF
clone size: .; D gene: .; J gene: TRBJ1-2; V gene: TRBV27; CDR3 length: 13; CDR3 DNA: TGTGCCAGCAGTTTACAGGGGTCGTATGGCTACACCTTC; CDR3 protein: CASSLQGSYGYTF
clone size: .; D gene: .; J gene: TRBJ1-2; V gene: TRBV18; CDR3 length: 12; CDR3 DNA: TGTGCCAGCTCCCCGTTAAGGAGTGGCTACACCTTC; CDR3 protein: CASSPLRSGYTF